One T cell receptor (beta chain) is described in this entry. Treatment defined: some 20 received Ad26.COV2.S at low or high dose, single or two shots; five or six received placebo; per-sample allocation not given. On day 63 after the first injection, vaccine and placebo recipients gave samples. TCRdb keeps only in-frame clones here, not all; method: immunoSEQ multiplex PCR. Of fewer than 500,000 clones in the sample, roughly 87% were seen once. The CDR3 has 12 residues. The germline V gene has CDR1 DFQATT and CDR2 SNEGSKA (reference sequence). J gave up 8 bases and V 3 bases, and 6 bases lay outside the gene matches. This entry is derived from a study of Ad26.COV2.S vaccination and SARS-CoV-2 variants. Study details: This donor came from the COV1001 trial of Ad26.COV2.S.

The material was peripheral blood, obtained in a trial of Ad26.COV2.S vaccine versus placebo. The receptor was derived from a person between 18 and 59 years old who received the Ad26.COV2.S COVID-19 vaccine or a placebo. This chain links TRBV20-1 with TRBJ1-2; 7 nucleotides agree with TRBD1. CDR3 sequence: CSASGTAGGYTF. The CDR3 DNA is TGCAGTGCTAGTGGGACAGCAGGGGGCTACACCTTC.